This TCR beta chain was sequenced for a study of T cells in Graves' hyperthyroidism and ophthalmopathy. Template material for amplifying TCR beta CDR3 regions consisted of RNA transcripts. HTBI primers were employed in a first-round RT-PCR of the TCR CDR3. MiXCR, run by TCRdb on the multiplex PCR reads, gives a single entry per CDR3 protein. Among fewer than 600,000 distinct CDR3 sequences listed, approximately 15% were seen once. This clonotype was seen at least ten times. The germline CDR1 and CDR2 sequences are MNHEY and SMNVEV (reference sequence). V dropped 8 bases and J dropped 11 bases, with 21 bases sitting between them. The CDR3 is 13 amino acids. Patients aged 18 to 65 had newly diagnosed hyperthyroidism lasting under 2 months.

This sequence originates from a woman between 18 and 29 years old with Graves' hyperthyroidism. The sample consisted of blood. V gene TRBV27 combines with J gene TRBJ1-1, with D possibly being TRBD1 (5 bases). CDR3 region: CASGSRDLRHAFF. For the CDR3, the DNA is TGTGCCAGCGGGAGCAGGGACCTTCGTCACGCTTTCTTT.